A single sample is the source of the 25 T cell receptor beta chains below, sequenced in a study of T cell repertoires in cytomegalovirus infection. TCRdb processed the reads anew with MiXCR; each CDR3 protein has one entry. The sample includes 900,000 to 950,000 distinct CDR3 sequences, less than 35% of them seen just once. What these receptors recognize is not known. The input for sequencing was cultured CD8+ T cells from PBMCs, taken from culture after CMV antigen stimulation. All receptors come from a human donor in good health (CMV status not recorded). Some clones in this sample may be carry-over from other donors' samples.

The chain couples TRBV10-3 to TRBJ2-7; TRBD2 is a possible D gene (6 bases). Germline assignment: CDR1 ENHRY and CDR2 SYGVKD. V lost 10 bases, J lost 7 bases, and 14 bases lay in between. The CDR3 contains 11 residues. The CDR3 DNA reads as TGTGCCACTATGGAGGGGTGGGAGCAGTACTTC. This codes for CATMEGWEQYF.

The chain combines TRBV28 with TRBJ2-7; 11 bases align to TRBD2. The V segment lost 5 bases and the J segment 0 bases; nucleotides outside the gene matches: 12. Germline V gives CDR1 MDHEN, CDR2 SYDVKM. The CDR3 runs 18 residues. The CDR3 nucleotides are TGTGCCAGCAGTCCCGAGCTAGCGGGGGGCCCCGCCTCCTACGAGCAGTACGTC. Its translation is CASSPELAGGPASYEQYV.

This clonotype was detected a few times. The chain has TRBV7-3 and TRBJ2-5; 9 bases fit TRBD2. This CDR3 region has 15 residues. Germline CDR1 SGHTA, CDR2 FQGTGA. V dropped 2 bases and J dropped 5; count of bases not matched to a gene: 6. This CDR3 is CASSLGGGAYETQYF. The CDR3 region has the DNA TGTGCCAGCAGCTTAGGCGGGGGGGCGTACGAGACCCAGTACTTC.

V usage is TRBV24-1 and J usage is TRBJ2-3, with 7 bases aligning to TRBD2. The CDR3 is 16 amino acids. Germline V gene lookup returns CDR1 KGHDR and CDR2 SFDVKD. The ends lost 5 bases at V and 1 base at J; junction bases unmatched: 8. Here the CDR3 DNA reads TGTGCCACCAGTGGTGAAGCGGGGAGACGCACAGATACGCAGTATTTT. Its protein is CATSGEAGRRTDTQYF.

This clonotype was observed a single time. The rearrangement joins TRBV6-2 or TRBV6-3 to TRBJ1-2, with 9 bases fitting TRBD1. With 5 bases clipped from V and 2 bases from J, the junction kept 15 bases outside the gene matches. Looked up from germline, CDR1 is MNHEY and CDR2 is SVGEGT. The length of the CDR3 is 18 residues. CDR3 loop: CASSDRHLAGTGNYGYTF. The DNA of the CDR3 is TGTGCCAGCAGTGATCGCCACTTAGCCGGGACAGGGAACTATGGCTACACCTTC.

CDR3: CASSPFSRQAANYGYTF. In nucleotides, the CDR3 is TGTGCCAGCAGCCCCTTCTCTCGGCAGGCTGCTAACTATGGCTACACCTTC. This sequence joins TRBV7-3 and TRBJ1-2; no firm D call. CDR1 and CDR2 from the germline V gene are SGHTA and FQGTGA. V was clipped by 5 bases and J by 0 bases, with 19 bases between them. This CDR3 contains 17 residues. The whole variable domain, remainder taken from reference TRBV7-3 and TRBJ1-2, is GAGVSQTPSNKVTEKGKYVELRCDPISGHTALYWYRQSLGQGPEFLIYFQGTGAADDSGLPNDRFFAVRPEGSVSTLKIQRTERGDSAVYLCASSPFSRQAANYGYTFGSGTRLTVV.

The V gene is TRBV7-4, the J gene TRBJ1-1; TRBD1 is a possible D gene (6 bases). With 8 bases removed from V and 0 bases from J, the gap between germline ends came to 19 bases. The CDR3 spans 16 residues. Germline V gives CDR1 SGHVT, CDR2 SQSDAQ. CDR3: CASALPGHRVNTEAFF. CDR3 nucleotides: TGTGCCAGCGCATTACCGGGACACCGGGTGAACACTGAAGCTTTCTTT. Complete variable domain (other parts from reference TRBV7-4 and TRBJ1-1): GAGVSQSPRYKVAKRGRDVALRCDSISGHVTLYWYRQTLGQGSEVLTYSQSDAQRDKSGRPSGRFSAERPERSVSTLKIQRTEQGDSAVYLCASALPGHRVNTEAFFGQGTRLTVV.

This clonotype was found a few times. CDR3 coding DNA: TGTGCCAGCAGCTTAGCGTGGGGCCCAAGGTATCGTCTGAACACTGAAGCTTTCTTT. Translation: CASSLAWGPRYRLNTEAFF. J is TRBJ1-1 and V is TRBV7-9; D may be TRBD1 (5 bases). The CDR3 sequence is 19 residues long. Looked up from germline, CDR1 is SEHNR and CDR2 is FQNEAQ (reference sequence). V shed 0 bases and J shed 0 bases, with 20 bases lying between them.

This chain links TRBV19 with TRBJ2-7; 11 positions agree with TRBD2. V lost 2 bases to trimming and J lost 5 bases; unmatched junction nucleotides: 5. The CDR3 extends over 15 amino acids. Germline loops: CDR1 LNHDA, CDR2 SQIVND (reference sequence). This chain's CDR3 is CASSIIAGGPNEQYF. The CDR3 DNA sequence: TGTGCCAGTAGTATAATAGCGGGGGGGCCGAACGAGCAGTACTTC.

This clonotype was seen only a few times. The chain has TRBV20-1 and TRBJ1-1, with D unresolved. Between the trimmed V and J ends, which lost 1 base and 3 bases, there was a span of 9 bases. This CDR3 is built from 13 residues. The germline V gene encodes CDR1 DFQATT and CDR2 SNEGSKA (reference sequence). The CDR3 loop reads CSARVAAHTEAFF. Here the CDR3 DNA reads TGCAGTGCTAGAGTAGCAGCCCACACTGAAGCTTTCTTT.

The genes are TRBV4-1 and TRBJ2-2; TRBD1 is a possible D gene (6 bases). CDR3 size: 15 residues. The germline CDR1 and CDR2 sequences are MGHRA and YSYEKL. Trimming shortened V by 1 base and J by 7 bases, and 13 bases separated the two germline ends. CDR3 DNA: TGCGCCAGCAGCCAAGGTCCCCAGGGGAGCGGGGAGCTGTTTTTT. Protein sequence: CASSQGPQGSGELFF.

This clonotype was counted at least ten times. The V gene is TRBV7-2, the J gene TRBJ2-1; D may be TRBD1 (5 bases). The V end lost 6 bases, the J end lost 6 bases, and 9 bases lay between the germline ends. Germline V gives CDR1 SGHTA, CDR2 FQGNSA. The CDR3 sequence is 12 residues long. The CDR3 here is CASRSDTNEQFF. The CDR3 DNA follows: TGTGCCAGCAGATCGGACACCAATGAGCAGTTCTTC.

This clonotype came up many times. CDR3 amino acids: CSVPGYGYTF. CDR3 DNA: TGCAGTGTCCCCGGCTATGGCTACACCTTC. This rearrangement joins TRBV20-1 to TRBJ1-2, with no clear D. The CDR3 length is 10 residues. Deletions cut 7 bases from V and 4 bases from J, with 7 bases between. In germline, CDR1 is DFQATT, CDR2 SNEGSKA (reference sequence).

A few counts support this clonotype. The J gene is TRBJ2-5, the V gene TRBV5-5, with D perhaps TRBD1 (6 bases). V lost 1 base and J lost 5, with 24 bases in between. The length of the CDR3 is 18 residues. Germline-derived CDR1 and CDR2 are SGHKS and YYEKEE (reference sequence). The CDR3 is CASSLLVGWAGVEETQYF. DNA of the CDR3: TGTGCCAGCAGCTTGTTAGTAGGCTGGGCAGGGGTTGAGGAGACCCAGTACTTC. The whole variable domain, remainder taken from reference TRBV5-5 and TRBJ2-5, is DAGVTQSPTHLIKTRGQQVTLRCSPISGHKSVSWYQQVLGQGPQFIFQYYEKEERGRGNFPDRFSARQFPNYSSELNVNALLLGDSALYLCASSLLVGWAGVEETQYFGPGTRLLVL.

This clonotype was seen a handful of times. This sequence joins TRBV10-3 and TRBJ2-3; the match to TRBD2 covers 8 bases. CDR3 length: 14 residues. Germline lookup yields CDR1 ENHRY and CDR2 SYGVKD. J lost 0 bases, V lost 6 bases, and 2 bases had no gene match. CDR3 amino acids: CAISQRGSTDTQYF. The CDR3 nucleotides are TGTGCCATCAGCCAGCGGGGGAGCACAGATACGCAGTATTTT.

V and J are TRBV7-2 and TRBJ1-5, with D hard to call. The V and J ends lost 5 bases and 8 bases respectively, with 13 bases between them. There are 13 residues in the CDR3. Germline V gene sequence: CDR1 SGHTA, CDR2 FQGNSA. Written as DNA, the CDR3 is TGTGCCAGCAGCGCCGCACTTTGGAAGCCCCAGCATTTT. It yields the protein CASSAALWKPQHF.

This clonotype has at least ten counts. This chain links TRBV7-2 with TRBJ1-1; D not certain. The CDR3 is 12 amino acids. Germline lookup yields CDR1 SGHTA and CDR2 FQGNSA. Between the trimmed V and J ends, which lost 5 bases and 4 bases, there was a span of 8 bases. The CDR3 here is CASSTTITEAFF. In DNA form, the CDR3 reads TGTGCCAGCAGCACAACGATCACTGAAGCTTTCTTT.

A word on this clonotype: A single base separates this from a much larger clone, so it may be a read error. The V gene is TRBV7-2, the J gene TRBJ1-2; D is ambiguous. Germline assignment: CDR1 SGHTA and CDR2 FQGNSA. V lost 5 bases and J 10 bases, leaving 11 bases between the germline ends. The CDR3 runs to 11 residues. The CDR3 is CASSLDTSYTF. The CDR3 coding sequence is TGTGCCAGCAGCCTCGACACCTCCTACACCTTC.

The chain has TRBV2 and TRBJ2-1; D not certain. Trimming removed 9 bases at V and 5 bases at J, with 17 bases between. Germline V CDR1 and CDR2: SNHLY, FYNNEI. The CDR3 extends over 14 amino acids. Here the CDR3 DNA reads TGTGCCAGTACGCATCGCCCCTTAAACAATGAGCAGTTCTTC. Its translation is CASTHRPLNNEQFF. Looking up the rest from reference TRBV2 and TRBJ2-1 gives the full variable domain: EPEVTQTPSHQVTQMGQEVILRCVPISNHLYFYWYRQILGQKVEFLVSFYNNEISEKSEIFDDQFSVERPDGSNFTLKIRSTKLEDSAMYFCASTHRPLNNEQFFGPGTRLTVL.

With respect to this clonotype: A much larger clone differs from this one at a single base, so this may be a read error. In nucleotides, the CDR3 is TGTGCCAGCAGCTTAGGTCCTAGCGGGGGGGTAGATACGCAGTATTTT. Translation gives CASSLGPSGGVDTQYF. This chain connects TRBV7-6 to TRBJ2-3; 12 bases fit TRBD2. V lost 1 base, J lost 5 bases, and 4 bases stayed unmatched. Germline CDR1 SGHVS, CDR2 FNYEAQ. The CDR3 has 16 amino acids.

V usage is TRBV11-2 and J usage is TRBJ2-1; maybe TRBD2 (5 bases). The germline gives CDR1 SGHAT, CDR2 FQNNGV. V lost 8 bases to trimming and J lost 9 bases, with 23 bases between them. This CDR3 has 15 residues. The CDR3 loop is CASRKSGSSVSEQFF. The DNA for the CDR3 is TGTGCCAGCCGTAAATCGGGGAGTAGTGTGAGTGAGCAGTTCTTC.

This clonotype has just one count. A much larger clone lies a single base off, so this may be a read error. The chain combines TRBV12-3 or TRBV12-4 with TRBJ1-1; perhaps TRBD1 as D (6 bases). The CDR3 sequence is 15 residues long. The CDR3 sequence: CVSRGFWGQNTEAFF. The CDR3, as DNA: TGTGTCAGCAGGGGCTTTTGGGGACAGAACACTGAAGCTTTCTTT.

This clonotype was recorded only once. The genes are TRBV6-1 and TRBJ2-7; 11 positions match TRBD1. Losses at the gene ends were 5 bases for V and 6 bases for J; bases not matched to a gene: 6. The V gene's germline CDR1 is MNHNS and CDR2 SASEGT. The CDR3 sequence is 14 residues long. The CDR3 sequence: CASSSGTGGSEQYV. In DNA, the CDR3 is TGTGCCAGCAGTTCCGGGACAGGGGGTAGCGAGCAGTACGTC.

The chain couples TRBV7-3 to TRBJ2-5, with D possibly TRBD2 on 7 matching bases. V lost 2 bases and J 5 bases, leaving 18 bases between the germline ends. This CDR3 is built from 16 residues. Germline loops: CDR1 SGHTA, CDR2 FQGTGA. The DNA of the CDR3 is TGTGCCAGCAGCTTAGTCTATCCGGGGGGCCTGGAGACCCAGTACTTC. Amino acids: CASSLVYPGGLETQYF.

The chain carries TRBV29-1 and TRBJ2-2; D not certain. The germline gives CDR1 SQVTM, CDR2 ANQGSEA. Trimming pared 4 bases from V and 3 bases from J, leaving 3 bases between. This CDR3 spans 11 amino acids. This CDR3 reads CSVGYTGELFF. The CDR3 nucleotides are TGCAGCGTTGGGTACACCGGGGAGCTGTTTTTT.